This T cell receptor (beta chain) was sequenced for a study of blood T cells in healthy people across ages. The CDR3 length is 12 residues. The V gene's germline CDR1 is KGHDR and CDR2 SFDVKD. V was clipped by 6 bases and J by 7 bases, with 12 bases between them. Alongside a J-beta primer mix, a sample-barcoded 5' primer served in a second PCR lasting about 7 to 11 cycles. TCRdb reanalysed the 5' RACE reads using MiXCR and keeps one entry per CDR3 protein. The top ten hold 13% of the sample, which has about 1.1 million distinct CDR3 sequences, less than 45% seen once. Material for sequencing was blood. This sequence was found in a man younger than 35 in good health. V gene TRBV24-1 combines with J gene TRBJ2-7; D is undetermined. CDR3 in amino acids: CATSRGNNEQYF. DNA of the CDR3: TGTGCCACCAGTCGTGGTAACAATGAGCAGTACTTC.